The 18 T cell receptor beta chains given below trace back to one sample, sequenced in a study of control samples from healthy donors and cancer patients (dated by TCRdb to 2018 to 2021). The library was generated by the immunoSEQ multiplex PCR assay. TCRdb limited this immuneACCESS table to in-frame rearrangements with V and J called. A share of clones is missing; checked studies link under half to unresolved V genes, and the rest is unexplained. In this sample the table shows roughly 130,000 clones, about 93% of which occur a single time. Of the sample, approximately 2.7% is held by the ten largest clones. The specimen sequenced was blood. These receptors were taken from a man aged 18 to 29 in good health.

The chain has TRBV28 and TRBJ1-1, with D perhaps TRBD1 (5 bases). The germline V gene encodes CDR1 MDHEN and CDR2 SYDVKM. The V end lost 2 bases, the J end lost 8 bases, and 18 bases lay between the germline ends. The CDR3 length is 15 residues. Here the CDR3 DNA reads TGTGCCAGCAGTTTACCGAACCCGATGGGGGGAGAAGCTTTCTTT. Amino acids: CASSLPNPMGGEAFF.

The chain has TRBV7-2 and TRBJ1-3, with D perhaps TRBD1 (5 bases). The V gene's germline CDR1 is SGHTA and CDR2 FQGNSA. This CDR3 spans 16 amino acids. Trimming left V 5 bases short and J 0 bases short, with 14 bases between. CDR3 protein: CASSPSVGGSGNTIYF. CDR3 coding DNA: TGTGCCAGCAGCCCGAGCGTGGGGGGCTCTGGAAACACCATATATTTT. Together with reference TRBV7-2 and TRBJ1-3, the CDR3 gives the full variable domain: GAGVSQSPSNKVTEKGKDVELRCDPISGHTALYWYRQSLGQGLEFLIYFQGNSAPDKSGLPSDRFSAERTGGSVSTLTIQRTQQEDSAVYLCASSPSVGGSGNTIYFGEGSWLTVV.

The chain couples TRBV28 to TRBJ2-7; tentative D call: TRBD1 (5 bases). CDR3 length: 15 amino acids. V was trimmed by 2 bases and J by 3 bases, leaving 14 bases between them. Per germline, CDR1 MDHEN and CDR2 SYDVKM. The CDR3 DNA sequence: TGTGCCAGCAGTTTACCCGGGCAGGGATTCTACGAGCAGTACGTC. This sequence encodes CASSLPGQGFYEQYV.

The chain's CDR3 is CASSIGRGRERDLAFF. In DNA form, the CDR3 reads TGTGCCAGTAGTATTGGAAGGGGGCGCGAACGAGATTTGGCTTTCTTT. The V call is TRBV19, the J call TRBJ1-1; TRBD1 agrees at 7 bases. The germline gives CDR1 LNHDA, CDR2 SQIVND (reference sequence). CDR3 length equals 16 residues. V shed 3 bases, J shed 11 bases, and the junction held 18 bases outside the gene matches.

The rearrangement joins TRBV5-1 to TRBJ2-4, with 8 nucleotides matching TRBD1. Germline CDR1 reads SGHRS; CDR2 reads YFSETQ. After removal of 4 bases from V and 9 bases from J, the junction contained 3 bases not matched to a gene. This CDR3 has 12 amino acids. CDR3 protein: CASSPDRAIQYF. CDR3 coding DNA: TGCGCCAGCAGCCCGGACAGGGCCATTCAGTACTTC.

The gene calls are TRBV18 and TRBJ2-5; the D call may be TRBD1 or TRBD2 (5 bases each). The germline CDR1 and CDR2 sequences are KGHSH and LQKENI. V dropped 3 bases and J dropped 1 base, with 12 bases sitting between them. The CDR3 is made up of 15 amino acids. CDR3 sequence reads: CASSPSGRFQETQYF. CDR3 sequence (DNA): TGTGCCAGCTCACCTTCGGGACGTTTCCAAGAGACCCAGTACTTC.

Of note for this clone: Other DNA sequences within the sample encode an identical CDR3. The chain's CDR3 is CASSPGQGRQPQHF. The CDR3 DNA is TGTGCCAGCTCACCGGGACAGGGACGTCAGCCCCAGCATTTT. The chain couples TRBV18 to TRBJ1-5; TRBD1 matches at 9 bases. There are 14 residues in the CDR3. The V segment lost 3 bases and the J segment 6 bases; nucleotides outside the gene matches: 3. Per germline, CDR1 KGHSH and CDR2 LQKENI.

Many counts were recorded for this clone. The rearrangement links TRBV6-1 to TRBJ2-7, with 7 bases lining up with TRBD2. The CDR3 covers 16 residues. V dropped 1 base and J dropped 0; count of bases not matched to a gene: 6. In germline, CDR1 is MNHNS, CDR2 SASEGT. CDR3 residues: CASSEEEWGGSYEQYF. For the CDR3, the DNA is TGTGCCAGCAGTGAAGAGGAGTGGGGGGGCTCCTACGAGCAGTACTTC.

This chain connects TRBV5-8 to TRBJ2-1; 8 bases line up with TRBD1. Germline CDR1 and CDR2: SGHTS and YDEGEE. The CDR3 spans 13 residues. V was pared by 7 bases and J by 6 bases, with 6 bases of the junction left unmatched. The CDR3 here is CASSRGLFNEQFF. Here the CDR3 DNA reads TGTGCCAGCTCCAGGGGGCTGTTCAATGAGCAGTTCTTC.

The J gene is TRBJ1-4, the V gene TRBV9; the D gene is possibly TRBD1 (5 bases). Germline loops: CDR1 SGDLS, CDR2 YYNGEE. V dropped 0 bases and J dropped 0 bases, with 6 bases sitting between them. The length of the CDR3 is 15 residues. This CDR3 reads CASSVGGTTNEKLFF. CDR3 in DNA: TGTGCCAGCAGCGTAGGGGGGACAACTAATGAAAAACTGTTTTTT.

The sample holds one count of this clone. The CDR3 sequence is CASSFRGDTGELFF. Written as DNA, the CDR3 is TGTGCCAGCAGCTTTCGAGGGGACACCGGGGAGCTGTTTTTT. The chain links TRBV7-9 to TRBJ2-2; D is perhaps TRBD1 or TRBD2 (5 bases each). The CDR3 has 14 amino acids. Per the germline V gene, CDR1 is SEHNR and CDR2 is FQNEAQ (reference sequence). V was clipped by 3 bases and J by 3 bases, with 8 bases between them. The variable domain in full, completed from reference TRBV7-9 and TRBJ2-2, reads DTGVSQNPRHKITKRGQNVTFRCDPISEHNRLYWYRQTLGQGPEFLTYFQNEAQLEKSRLLSDRFSAERPKGSFSTLEIQRTEQGDSAMYLCASSFRGDTGELFFGEGSRLTVL.

A note on this clone: This specimen includes other DNA sequences encoding the same CDR3. J is TRBJ2-6 and V is TRBV11-3; the D is unclear. V lost 6 bases to trimming and J lost 0 bases, with 3 bases between them. CDR3 size: 13 residues. Germline lookup yields CDR1 SGHNT and CDR2 YENEEA. The CDR3 region is CASRASGANVLTF. Written as DNA, the CDR3 is TGTGCCAGCAGGGCCTCTGGGGCCAACGTCCTGACTTTC. The entire variable domain, with the rest obtained from reference TRBV11-3 and TRBJ2-6, is as follows: EAGVVQSPRYKIIEKKQPVAFWCNPISGHNTLYWYLQNLGQGPELLIRYENEEAVDDSQLPKDRFSAERLKGVDSTLKIQPAELGDSAVYLCASRASGANVLTFGAGSRLTVL.

The rearrangement links TRBV10-3 to TRBJ1-3; TRBD1 agrees at 7 bases. Germline trimming cut 8 bases from V and 4 bases from J; bases unmatched to any gene: 5. Germline V gives CDR1 ENHRY, CDR2 SYGVKD. The CDR3 extends over 13 amino acids. Here the CDR3 reads CAILKGAGNTIYF. The CDR3 DNA reads as TGTGCCATCTTGAAGGGGGCGGGAAACACCATATATTTT.

This chain uses TRBV15 with TRBJ2-1; 9 bases fit TRBD2. Germline lookup yields CDR1 LNHNV and CDR2 YYDKDF (reference sequence). Unmatched junction bases numbered 2, after V lost 0 bases and J lost 2 bases. CDR3 length: 16 amino acids. CDR3 protein: CATSREPSGTYNEQFF. The CDR3 DNA reads as TGTGCCACCAGCAGAGAGCCTAGCGGGACCTACAATGAGCAGTTCTTC.

The chain has TRBV6-5 and TRBJ1-1; no clear D. Germline CDR1 MNHEY, CDR2 SVGAGI. The CDR3 totals 16 residues. The V gene lost 0 bases and the J gene lost 0 bases, with 11 bases spanning the gap. This CDR3 reads CASSYSIGNMNTEAFF. The DNA for the CDR3 is TGTGCCAGCAGTTACTCTATAGGAAACATGAACACTGAAGCTTTCTTT.

This chain connects TRBV3-1 (or the pseudogene TRBV3-2) to TRBJ1-4; D ambiguous. CDR1 and CDR2 from the germline V gene are LGHDT and YNNKEL (reference sequence). The CDR3 runs 12 residues. Trimming left V 9 bases short and J 2 bases short, with 7 bases between. In DNA, the CDR3 is TGTGCCAGTCAGGCTACTAATGAAAAACTGTTTTTT. This codes for CASQATNEKLFF.

The V and J genes are TRBV3-1 (or the pseudogene TRBV3-2) and TRBJ2-3; 9 bases map to TRBD1. V gave up 1 base and J gave up 1 base; unmatched junction bases: 0. Germline values: CDR1 LGHDT, CDR2 YNNKEL (reference sequence). The CDR3 contains 15 residues. The CDR3, as DNA: TGTGCCAGCAGCCAAGGGGACAGGGGCACAGATACGCAGTATTTT. Amino acids: CASSQGDRGTDTQYF.

The V call is TRBV2, the J call TRBJ1-4, with no clear D. Per the germline V gene, CDR1 is SNHLY and CDR2 is FYNNEI. V was trimmed by 3 bases and J by 5 bases, leaving 7 bases between them. CDR3 size: 13 residues. CDR3 in amino acids: CASSDKYNEKLFF. Written as DNA, the CDR3 is TGTGCCAGCAGTGACAAGTACAATGAAAAACTGTTTTTT.